This TCR beta chain was identified during a study of blood T cell repertoires in COVID-19. Study in general: Both acute and convalescent COVID-19 samples were obtained from the United States, Italy and Spain. In each case, the material was cDNA or gDNA derived from T cells, B-cell-depleted T cells, or PBMCs.

In the original analysis: How many nucleated cells were present was estimated from reference gene primer amplification. TCRdb's copy holds only in-frame clones and misses some; the assay was immunoSEQ multiplex PCR. V and J calls and clone size are copied from that table; D and trimming were computed from the DNA. The sample shows 200,000 to 250,000 clones, about 83% of them seen only once. The CDR3 totals 20 residues. Germline loops: CDR1 LNHDA, CDR2 SQIVND (reference sequence). V shed 3 bases and J 0 bases; nucleotides not matched to a gene: 13. V gene TRBV19 combines with J gene TRBJ2-6; 8 bases map to TRBD1. Sample: peripheral blood. The clonotype originates from a woman aged 50 to 65 with acute or convalescent COVID-19. The CDR3, as DNA: TGTGCCAGTAGTATTGCTATGTCAGGACAGGGCAGCTCTGGGGCCAACGTCCTGACTTTC. Amino acids: CASSIAMSGQGSSGANVLTF.